The clone carrying this TCR beta chain has at least ten counts. From RNA, the CDR3 regions of TCR beta chains were amplified and sequenced. Second-round multiplex PCR came after a first-round RT-PCR that employed HTBI primers. TCRdb reanalysed the multiplex PCR reads using MiXCR and keeps one entry per CDR3 protein. The sample shows 400,000 to 450,000 distinct CDR3 sequences, 20% to 25% of them seen only once. These data belong to a study of Graves' ophthalmopathy and Graves' hyperthyroidism. Germline lookup yields CDR1 MNHNS and CDR2 SASEGT. The ends were cut back, 6 bases at V and 5 bases at J, with 13 bases in the middle. This CDR3 comprises 13 residues. Hyperthyroidism in these 18- to 65-year-old patients was newly diagnosed, lasting under 2 months.

The receptor was derived from a woman aged 18-30 years with stable Graves' hyperthyroidism. The V call is TRBV6-1, the J call TRBJ2-5; perhaps TRBD1 as D (5 bases). Sequencing was performed on peripheral blood. Written as DNA, the CDR3 is TGTGCCAGCAGCGCAAGGGGCCGGGAGACCCAGTACTTC. It encodes CASSARGRETQYF.